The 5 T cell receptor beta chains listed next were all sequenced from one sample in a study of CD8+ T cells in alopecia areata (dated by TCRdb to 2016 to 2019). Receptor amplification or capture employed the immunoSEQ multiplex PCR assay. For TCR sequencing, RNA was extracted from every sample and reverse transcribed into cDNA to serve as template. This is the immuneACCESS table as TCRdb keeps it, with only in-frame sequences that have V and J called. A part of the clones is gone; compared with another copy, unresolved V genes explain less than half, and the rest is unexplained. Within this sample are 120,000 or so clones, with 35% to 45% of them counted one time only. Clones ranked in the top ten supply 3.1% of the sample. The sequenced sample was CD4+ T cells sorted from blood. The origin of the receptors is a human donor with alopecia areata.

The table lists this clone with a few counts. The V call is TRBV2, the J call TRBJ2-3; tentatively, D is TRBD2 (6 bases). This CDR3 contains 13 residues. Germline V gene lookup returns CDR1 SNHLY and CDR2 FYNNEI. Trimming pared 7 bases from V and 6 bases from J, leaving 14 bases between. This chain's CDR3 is CASKEGFLDTQYF. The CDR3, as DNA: TGTGCCAGCAAGGAGGGATTTTTGGATACGCAGTATTTT.

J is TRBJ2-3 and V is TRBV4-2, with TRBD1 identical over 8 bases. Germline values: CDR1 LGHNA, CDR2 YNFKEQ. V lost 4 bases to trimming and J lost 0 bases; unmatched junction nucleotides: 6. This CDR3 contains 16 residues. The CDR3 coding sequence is TGTGCCAGCAGCCTCGGGACAGGATCTAGCACAGATACGCAGTATTTT. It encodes CASSLGTGSSTDTQYF.

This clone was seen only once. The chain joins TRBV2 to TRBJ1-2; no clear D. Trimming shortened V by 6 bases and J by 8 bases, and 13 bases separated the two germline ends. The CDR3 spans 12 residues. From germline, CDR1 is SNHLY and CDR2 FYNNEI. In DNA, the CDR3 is TGTGCCAGCAGAGAATCCGGTGGCGGCTACACCTTC. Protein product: CASRESGGGYTF.

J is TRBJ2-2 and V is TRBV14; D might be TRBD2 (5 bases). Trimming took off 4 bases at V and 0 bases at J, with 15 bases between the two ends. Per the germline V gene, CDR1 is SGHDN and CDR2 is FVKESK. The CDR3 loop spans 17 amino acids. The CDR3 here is CASSPREAGPNTGELFF. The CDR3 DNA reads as TGTGCCAGCAGCCCCCGGGAAGCAGGACCGAACACCGGGGAGCTGTTTTTT.

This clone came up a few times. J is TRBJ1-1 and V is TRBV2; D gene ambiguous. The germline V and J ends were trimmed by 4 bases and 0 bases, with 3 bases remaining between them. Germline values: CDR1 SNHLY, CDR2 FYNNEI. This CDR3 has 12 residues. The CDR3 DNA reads TGTGCCAGCAGTGGGCTGAACACTGAAGCTTTCTTT. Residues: CASSGLNTEAFF.